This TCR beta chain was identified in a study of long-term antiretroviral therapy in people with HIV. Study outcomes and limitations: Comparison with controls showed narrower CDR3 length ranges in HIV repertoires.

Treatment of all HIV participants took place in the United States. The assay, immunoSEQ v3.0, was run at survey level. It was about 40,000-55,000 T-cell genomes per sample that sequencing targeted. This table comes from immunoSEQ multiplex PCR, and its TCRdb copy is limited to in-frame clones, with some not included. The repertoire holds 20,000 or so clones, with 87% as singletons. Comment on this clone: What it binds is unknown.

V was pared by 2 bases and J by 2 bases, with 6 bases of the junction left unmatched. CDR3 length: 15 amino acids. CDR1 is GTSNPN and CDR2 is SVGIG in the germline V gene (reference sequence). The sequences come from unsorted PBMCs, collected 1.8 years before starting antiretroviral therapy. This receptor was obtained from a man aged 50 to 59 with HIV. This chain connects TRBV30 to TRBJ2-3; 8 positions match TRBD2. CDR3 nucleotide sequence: TGTGCCTGGAGTAAAGGACTAGCCCTCACAGATACGCAGTATTTT. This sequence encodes CAWSKGLALTDTQYF. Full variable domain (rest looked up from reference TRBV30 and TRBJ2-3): SQTIHQWPATLVQPVGSPLSLECTVEGTSNPNLYWYRQAAGRGLQLLFYSVGIGQISSEVPQNLSASRPQDRQFILSSKKLLLSDSGFYLCAWSKGLALTDTQYFGPGTRLTVL.